Following are 10 T cell receptor beta chains from one sample sequenced in a study of blood T cell repertoires in COVID-19. Sequencing was performed with immunoSEQ multiplex PCR; in TCRdb, only in-frame clones are kept and a portion is missing. The sample yields under 250,000 clones, roughly 85% seen once. The material sequenced was PBMCs or T cells enriched from blood (not recorded which). The receptor set was obtained from a woman aged 45 to 65 with acute COVID-19.

The chain joins TRBV19 to TRBJ1-1; 7 bases align to TRBD1. There are 15 residues in the CDR3. Germline CDR1 reads LNHDA; CDR2 reads SQIVND (reference sequence). With V trimmed by 5 bases and J by 5 bases, 11 bases remained unmatched. The CDR3 sequence: CASSETQGRWTEAFF. The CDR3 bases are TGTGCCAGTAGTGAGACACAGGGGAGGTGGACTGAAGCTTTCTTT.

The V gene is TRBV4-2, the J gene TRBJ1-2; no clear D gene. V lost 0 bases to trimming and J lost 0 bases, with 8 bases between them. This CDR3 has 15 residues. Germline-derived CDR1 and CDR2 are LGHNA and YNFKEQ. In DNA form, the CDR3 reads TGTGCCAGCAGCCAAGAAGCGCTTGCTAACTATGGCTACACCTTC. It is translated as CASSQEALANYGYTF.

The chain employs TRBV18 and TRBJ1-2; a possible D gene is TRBD1 (5 bases). Germline V gene lookup returns CDR1 KGHSH and CDR2 LQKENI. Trimming stripped 0 bases from V and 2 bases from J, with 7 bases between. CDR3 length equals 14 residues. The CDR3 sequence is CASSPPPGNYGYTF. CDR3 DNA sequence: TGTGCCAGCTCACCACCGCCAGGGAACTATGGCTACACCTTC.

In this sample, this clone turned up once. V usage is TRBV4-3 and J usage is TRBJ1-1; D gene unclear. Germline V gives CDR1 LGHNA, CDR2 YSLEER. There are 18 residues in the CDR3. V was trimmed by 1 base and J by 0 bases, leaving 18 bases between them. In DNA, the CDR3 is TGCGCCAGCAGCCAAGGGAGGGTGACATCGAATATGAACACTGAAGCTTTCTTT. Amino acids: CASSQGRVTSNMNTEAFF.

V and J are TRBV28 and TRBJ1-4, with 10 bases fitting TRBD1. The CDR3 runs 20 residues. After removal of 5 bases from V and 5 bases from J, the junction contained 20 bases not matched to a gene. The germline V gene encodes CDR1 MDHEN and CDR2 SYDVKM. The CDR3 sequence is CASSPSLGQGGGNTNEKLFF. The CDR3 DNA reads as TGTGCCAGCAGTCCATCCCTCGGACAGGGGGGAGGAAATACAAATGAAAAACTGTTTTTT.

The chain uses TRBV5-1 and TRBJ2-2; weak D call: TRBD2 (5 bases). V lost 4 bases and J lost 4, with 17 bases in between. The CDR3 sequence is 16 residues long. CDR1 and CDR2 from the germline V gene are SGHRS and YFSETQ. CDR3 sequence reads: CASSVTGILSTGELFF. The DNA of the CDR3 is TGCGCCAGCAGCGTCACGGGGATCCTTAGCACCGGGGAGCTGTTTTTT.

The gene calls are TRBV6-5 and TRBJ1-2, with 9 bases lining up with TRBD1. The junction had 10 bases not matched to a gene; V was cut back by 6 bases and J by 5 bases. Germline V CDR1 and CDR2: MNHEY, SVGAGI. The CDR3 has 15 residues. The CDR3 nucleotides read TGTGCCAGCAGCAATCCCCGGACAGGGGAGTATGGCTACACCTTC. This codes for CASSNPRTGEYGYTF.

This chain uses TRBV12-3 or TRBV12-4 with TRBJ2-3; 7 positions match TRBD1. This CDR3 is 11 amino acids long. J lost 14 bases, V lost 7 bases, and 9 bases had no gene match. The CDR3 bases are TGTGCCAGCACCCGCGACAGGGTCGGGTATTTT. Translating it yields CASTRDRVGYF.

The rearrangement uses TRBV2 and TRBJ1-2, with 10 bases fitting TRBD1. J lost 7 bases, V lost 2 bases, and 7 bases had no gene match. The CDR3 extends over 15 amino acids. CDR1 and CDR2 (germline): SNHLY, FYNNEI. CDR3 sequence reads: CASSERGQGLSGYTF. The CDR3 DNA sequence: TGTGCCAGCAGTGAACGGGGACAGGGGTTGAGTGGCTACACCTTC.

A word on this clone: Other nucleotide sequences from this sample produce the same CDR3. V and J are TRBV25-1 and TRBJ1-2; 7 nucleotides line up with TRBD1. J gave up 5 bases and V 6 bases, and 3 bases lay outside the gene matches. This CDR3 is 12 amino acids long. CDR1 and CDR2 (germline): MGHDK, SYGVNS. The CDR3 here is CASRTGEYGYTF. The DNA for the CDR3 is TGTGCCAGCAGAACAGGGGAATATGGCTACACCTTC.